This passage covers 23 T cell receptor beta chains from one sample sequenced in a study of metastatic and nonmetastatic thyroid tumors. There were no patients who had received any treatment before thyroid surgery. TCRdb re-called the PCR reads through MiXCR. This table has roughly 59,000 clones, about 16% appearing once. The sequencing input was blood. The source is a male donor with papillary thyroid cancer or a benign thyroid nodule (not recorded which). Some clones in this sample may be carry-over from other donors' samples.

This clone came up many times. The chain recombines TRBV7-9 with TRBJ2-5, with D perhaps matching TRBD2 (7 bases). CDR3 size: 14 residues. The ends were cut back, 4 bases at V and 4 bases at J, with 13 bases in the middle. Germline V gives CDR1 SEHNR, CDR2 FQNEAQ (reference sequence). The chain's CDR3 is CASSSYREGETQYF. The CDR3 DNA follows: TGTGCCAGCAGCTCCTACAGGGAGGGAGAGACCCAGTACTTC.

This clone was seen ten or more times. In nucleotides, the CDR3 is TGCAGTGCTAGATTACAGGATCAGCCCCAGCATTTT. Protein product: CSARLQDQPQHF. The rearrangement links TRBV20-1 to TRBJ1-5; D might be TRBD1 (5 bases). The CDR3 is made up of 12 amino acids. The V gene's germline CDR1 is DFQATT and CDR2 SNEGSKA (reference sequence). Deletions cut 2 bases from V and 5 bases from J, with 7 bases between.

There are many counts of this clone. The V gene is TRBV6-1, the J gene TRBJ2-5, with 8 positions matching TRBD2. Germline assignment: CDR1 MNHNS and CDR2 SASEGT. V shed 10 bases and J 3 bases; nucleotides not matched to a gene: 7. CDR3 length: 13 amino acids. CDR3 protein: CATMAGGKETQYF. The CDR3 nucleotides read TGTGCCACAATGGCGGGGGGAAAAGAGACCCAGTACTTC.

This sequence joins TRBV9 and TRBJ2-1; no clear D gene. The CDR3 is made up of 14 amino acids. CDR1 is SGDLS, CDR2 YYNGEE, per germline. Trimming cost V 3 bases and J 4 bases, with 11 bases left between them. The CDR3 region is CASSAPPYYNEQFF. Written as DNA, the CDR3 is TGTGCCAGCAGCGCCCCCCCCTATTACAATGAGCAGTTCTTC.

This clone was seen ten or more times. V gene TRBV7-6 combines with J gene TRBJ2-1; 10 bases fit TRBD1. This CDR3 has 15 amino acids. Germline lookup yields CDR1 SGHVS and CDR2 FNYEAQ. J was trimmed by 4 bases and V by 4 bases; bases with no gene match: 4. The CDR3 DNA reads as TGTGCCAGCAGCTCTCGGGACAGGGGTTACAATGAGCAGTTCTTC. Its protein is CASSSRDRGYNEQFF.

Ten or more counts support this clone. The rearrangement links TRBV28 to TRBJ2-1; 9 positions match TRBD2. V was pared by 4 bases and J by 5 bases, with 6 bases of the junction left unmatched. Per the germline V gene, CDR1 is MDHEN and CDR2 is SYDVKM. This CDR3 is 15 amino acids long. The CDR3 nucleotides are TGTGCCAGCAGTTACGCGGGGGGGCCTAACAATGAGCAGTTCTTC. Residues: CASSYAGGPNNEQFF.

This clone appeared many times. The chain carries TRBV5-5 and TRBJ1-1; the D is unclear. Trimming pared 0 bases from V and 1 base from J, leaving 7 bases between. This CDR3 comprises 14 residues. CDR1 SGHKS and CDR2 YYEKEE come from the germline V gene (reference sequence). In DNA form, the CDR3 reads TGTGCCAGCAGCTTGGAACAAAGGAACACTGAAGCTTTCTTT. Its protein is CASSLEQRNTEAFF. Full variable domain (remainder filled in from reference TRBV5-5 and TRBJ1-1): DAGVTQSPTHLIKTRGQQVTLRCSPISGHKSVSWYQQVLGQGPQFIFQYYEKEERGRGNFPDRFSARQFPNYSSELNVNALLLGDSALYLCASSLEQRNTEAFFGQGTRLTVV.

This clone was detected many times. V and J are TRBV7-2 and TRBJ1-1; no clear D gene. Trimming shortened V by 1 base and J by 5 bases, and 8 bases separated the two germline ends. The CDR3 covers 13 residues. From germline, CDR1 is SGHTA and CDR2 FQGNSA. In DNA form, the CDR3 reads TGTGCCAGCAGCTTAGAGGTAGGAACTGAAGCTTTCTTT. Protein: CASSLEVGTEAFF. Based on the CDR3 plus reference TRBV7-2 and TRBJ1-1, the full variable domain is GAGVSQSPSNKVTEKGKDVELRCDPISGHTALYWYRQSLGQGLEFLIYFQGNSAPDKSGLPSDRFSAERTGGSVSTLTIQRTQQEDSAVYLCASSLEVGTEAFFGQGTRLTVV.

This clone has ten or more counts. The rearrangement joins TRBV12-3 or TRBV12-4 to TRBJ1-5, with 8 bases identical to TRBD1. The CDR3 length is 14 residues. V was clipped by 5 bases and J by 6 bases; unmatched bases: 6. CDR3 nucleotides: TGTGCCAGCAGTCAGACAGGGGTCGGTCAGCCCCAGCATTTT. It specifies CASSQTGVGQPQHF.

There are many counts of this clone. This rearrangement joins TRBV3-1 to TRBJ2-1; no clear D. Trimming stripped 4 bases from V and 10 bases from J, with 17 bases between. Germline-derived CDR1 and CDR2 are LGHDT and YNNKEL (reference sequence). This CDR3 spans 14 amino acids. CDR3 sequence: CASSPPLIAREQFF. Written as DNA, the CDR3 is TGTGCCAGCAGCCCCCCGTTAATCGCACGCGAGCAGTTCTTC.

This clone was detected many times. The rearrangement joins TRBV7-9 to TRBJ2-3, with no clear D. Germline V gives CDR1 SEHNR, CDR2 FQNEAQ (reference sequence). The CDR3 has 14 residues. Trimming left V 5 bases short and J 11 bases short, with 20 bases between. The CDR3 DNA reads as TGTGCCAGCAGCCCCTGGCAGGCTCCCAAGAGGCAGTATTTT. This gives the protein CASSPWQAPKRQYF.

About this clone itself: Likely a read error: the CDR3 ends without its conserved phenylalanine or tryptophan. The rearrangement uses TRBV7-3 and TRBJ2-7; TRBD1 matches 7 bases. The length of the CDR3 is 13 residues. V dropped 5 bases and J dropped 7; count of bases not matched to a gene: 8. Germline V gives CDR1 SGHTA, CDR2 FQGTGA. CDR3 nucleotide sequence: TGTGCCAGCAGCCGGGGAACAGGGGAGGAGCAGTACTCC. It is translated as CASSRGTGEEQYS.

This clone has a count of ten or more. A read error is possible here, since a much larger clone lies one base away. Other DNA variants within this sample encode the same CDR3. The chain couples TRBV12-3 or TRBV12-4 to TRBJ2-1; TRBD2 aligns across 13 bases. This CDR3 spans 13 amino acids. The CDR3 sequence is CASGTSGKNEQFF. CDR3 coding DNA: TGCGCCAGTGGGACTAGCGGGAAAAATGAGCAGTTCTTC.

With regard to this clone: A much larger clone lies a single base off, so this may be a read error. The CDR3 reads CSVAGQGGDDQYF. The CDR3 DNA reads TGCAGCGTTGCCGGACAGGGGGGCGACGATCAGTACTTC. The chain combines TRBV29-1 with TRBJ2-7; 10 bases line up with TRBD1. CDR1 and CDR2 from the germline V gene are SQVTM and ANQGSEA. CDR3 length: 13 residues.

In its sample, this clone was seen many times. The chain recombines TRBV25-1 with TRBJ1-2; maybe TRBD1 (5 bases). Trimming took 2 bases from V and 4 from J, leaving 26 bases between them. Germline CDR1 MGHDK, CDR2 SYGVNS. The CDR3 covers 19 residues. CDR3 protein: CASSEQTPGPALNPYGYTF. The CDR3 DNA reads TGTGCCAGCAGTGAACAAACCCCGGGACCTGCTCTAAACCCCTATGGCTACACCTTC.

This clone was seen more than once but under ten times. The CDR3 nucleotides are TGTGCCAGCAGTGCACAGTGGACTCATCCCCAGCATTTT. Translating it yields CASSAQWTHPQHF. The gene calls are TRBV6-1 and TRBJ1-5; D is unclear. The CDR3 consists of 13 residues. In germline, CDR1 is MNHNS, CDR2 SASEGT. Trimming removed 4 bases at V and 10 bases at J, with 14 bases between.

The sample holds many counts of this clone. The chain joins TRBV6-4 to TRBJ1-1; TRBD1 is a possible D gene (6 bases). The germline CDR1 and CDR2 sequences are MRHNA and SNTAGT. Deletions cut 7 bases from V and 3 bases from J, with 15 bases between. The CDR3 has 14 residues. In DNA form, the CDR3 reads TGTGCCAGCAATATGGACAGATTCGACACTGAAGCTTTCTTT. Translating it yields CASNMDRFDTEAFF.

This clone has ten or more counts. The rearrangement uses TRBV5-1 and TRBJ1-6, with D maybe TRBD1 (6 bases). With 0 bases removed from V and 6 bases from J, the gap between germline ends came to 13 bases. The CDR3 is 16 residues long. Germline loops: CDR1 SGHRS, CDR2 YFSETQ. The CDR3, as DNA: TGCGCCAGCAGCTTGGCATTGGGACACCGTAATTCACCCCTCCACTTT. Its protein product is CASSLALGHRNSPLHF.

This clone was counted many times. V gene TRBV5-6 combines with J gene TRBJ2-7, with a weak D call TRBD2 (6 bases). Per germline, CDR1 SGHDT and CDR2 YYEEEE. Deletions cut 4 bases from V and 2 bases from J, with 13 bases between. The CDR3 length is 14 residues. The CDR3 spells CASSPSGGAYEQYV. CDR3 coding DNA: TGTGCCAGCAGCCCATCCGGGGGAGCCTACGAGCAGTACGTC.

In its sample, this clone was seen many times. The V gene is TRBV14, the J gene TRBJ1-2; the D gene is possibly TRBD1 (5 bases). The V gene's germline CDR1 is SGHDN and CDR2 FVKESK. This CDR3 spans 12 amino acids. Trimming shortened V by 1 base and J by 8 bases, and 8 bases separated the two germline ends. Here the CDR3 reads CASSQGRDGYTF. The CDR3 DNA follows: TGTGCCAGCAGCCAAGGCAGGGACGGCTACACCTTC.

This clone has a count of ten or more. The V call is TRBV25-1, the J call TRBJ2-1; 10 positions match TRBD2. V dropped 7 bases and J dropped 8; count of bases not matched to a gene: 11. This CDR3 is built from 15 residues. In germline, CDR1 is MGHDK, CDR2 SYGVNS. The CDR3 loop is CASIEAGGSTDEQFF. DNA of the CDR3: TGTGCCAGCATCGAAGCGGGGGGGTCTACGGATGAGCAGTTCTTC.

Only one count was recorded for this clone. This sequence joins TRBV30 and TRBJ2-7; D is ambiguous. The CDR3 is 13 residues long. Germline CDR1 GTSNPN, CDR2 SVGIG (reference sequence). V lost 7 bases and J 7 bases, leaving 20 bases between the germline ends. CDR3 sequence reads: CALSLTVTKEQYV. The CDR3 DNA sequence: TGTGCCTTGAGCCTTACTGTGACAAAAGAGCAGTACGTC.

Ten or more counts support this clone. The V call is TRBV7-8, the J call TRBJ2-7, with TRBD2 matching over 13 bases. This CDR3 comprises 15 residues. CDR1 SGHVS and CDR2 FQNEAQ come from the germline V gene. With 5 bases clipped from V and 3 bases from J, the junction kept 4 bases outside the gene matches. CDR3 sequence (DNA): TGTGCCAGCAGCCTTGGGACTAGCGGGAACTACGAGCAGTACGTC. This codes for CASSLGTSGNYEQYV.